Listed here are 3 T cell receptor beta chains from one sample, sequenced in a study of blood T cells in healthy people across ages. Together with a sample-barcoded 5' primer, a J-beta primer mix was included in a second PCR lasting about 6 to 11 cycles. Using its own MiXCR run on the 5' RACE reads, TCRdb lists one record per CDR3 protein. The sample lists 1.5 million to 2 million distinct CDR3 sequences, over 25% occurring once. Sequenced: blood. These receptors were obtained from a woman in her 30s in good health.

This clonotype occurred many times. The J gene is TRBJ1-2, the V gene TRBV6-5, with 10 positions matching TRBD1. The J segment lost 2 bases and the V segment lost 0 bases, leaving 9 bases of the junction unmatched. Germline V gene sequence: CDR1 MNHEY, CDR2 SVGAGI. This CDR3 is built from 18 residues. CDR3 bases: TGTGCCAGCAGTTACTCGAGCTTCGGGACAGGGGTGAACTATGGCTACACCTTC. Its translation: CASSYSSFGTGVNYGYTF.

This clonotype showed up just a few times. The J gene is TRBJ1-6, the V gene TRBV5-1; D perhaps matches TRBD1 (5 bases). Germline V gene data show CDR1 as SGHRS and CDR2 as YFSETQ. Between the trimmed V and J ends, which lost 4 bases and 8 bases, there was a span of 13 bases. The CDR3 covers 14 residues. The CDR3 reads CASSLDGGDSPLHF. The CDR3 nucleotides are TGCGCCAGCAGCCTGGATGGAGGGGATTCACCCCTCCACTTT.

This clonotype was seen at least ten times. The chain is built from TRBV29-1 and TRBJ2-7, with TRBD2 as a possible D gene (7 bases). Germline lookup yields CDR1 SQVTM and CDR2 ANQGSEA. The CDR3 extends over 13 amino acids. The V end lost 4 bases, the J end lost 9 bases, and 19 bases lay between the germline ends. The CDR3 region is CSVVGGDPYWQYF. DNA of the CDR3: TGCAGCGTTGTAGGGGGGGATCCGTATTGGCAGTACTTC.